This T cell receptor (beta chain) was identified in a study of T cells in localized non-small cell lung cancer. V dropped 4 bases and J dropped 4 bases, with 18 bases sitting between them. The CDR3 totals 16 residues. CDR1 is SGHRS and CDR2 is YFSETQ in the germline V gene. Using immunoSEQ multiplex PCR, the repertoire was profiled, and TCRdb retains in-frame clones only, with some absent. The table records over 20,000 clones, about 80% of them present only once. This chain uses TRBV5-1 with TRBJ1-3; D gene uncertain. The receptor comes from a man aged 40 to 69 with stage II lung adenocarcinoma. The sample consisted of PBMCs, taken before any cancer treatment. The CDR3 nucleotides read TGCGCCAGCAGCGAAATGAGGATGCCGAAAGGAAACACCATATATTTT. Its translation is CASSEMRMPKGNTIYF. The variable domain in full, completed from reference TRBV5-1 and TRBJ1-3, reads KAGVTQTPRYLIKTRGQQVTLSCSPISGHRSVSWYQQTPGQGLQFLFEYFSETQRNKGNFPGRFSGRQFSNSRSEMNVSTLELGDSALYLCASSEMRMPKGNTIYFGEGSWLTVV.